The T cell receptor beta chain described here comes from a study of shared clonotypes between healthy human individuals. The table came from immunoSEQ multiplex PCR; TCRdb's copy has only in-frame clones and leaves some out. This sample has 2 million to 2.5 million clones, with about 95% found just once. Findings and caveats of the study: Investigators collected only blood, and repertoires in tissues likely differ. In general, naive subsets displayed greater estimated richness than memory subsets did. It was the few donors that limited the genetic and exposure-history diversity represented.

Terminally differentiated effector memory CD45RA+ cells were left out of the naive CD8 fraction, which was CD45RO-negative and positively selected for CCR7. Concerning this clone itself: Its antigen is undetermined.

Germline CDR1 is MNHEY and CDR2 is SVGAGI. The ends were cut back, 6 bases at V and 5 bases at J, with 14 bases in the middle. This CDR3 has 15 residues. This chain connects TRBV6-5 to TRBJ1-6; D is unclear. The sample was naive CD8+ T cells sorted from blood. The receptor was derived from a man younger than 35 in good health. CDR3 DNA: TGTGCCAGCAGGAGAGCAGGATACAATAATTCACCCCTCCACTTT. This translates into CASRRAGYNNSPLHF.